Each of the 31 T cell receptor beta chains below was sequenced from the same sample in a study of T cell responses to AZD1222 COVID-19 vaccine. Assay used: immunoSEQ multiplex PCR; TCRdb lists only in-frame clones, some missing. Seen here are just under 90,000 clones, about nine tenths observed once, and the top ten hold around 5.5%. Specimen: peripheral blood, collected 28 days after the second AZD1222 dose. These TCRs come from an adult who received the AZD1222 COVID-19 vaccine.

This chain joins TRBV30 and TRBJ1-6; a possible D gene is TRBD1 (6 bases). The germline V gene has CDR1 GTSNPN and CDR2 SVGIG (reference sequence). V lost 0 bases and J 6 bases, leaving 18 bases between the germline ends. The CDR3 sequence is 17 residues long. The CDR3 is CAWSVLGGLGPNSPLHF. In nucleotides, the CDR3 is TGTGCCTGGAGTGTACTAGGGGGGCTCGGCCCTAATTCACCCCTCCACTTT.

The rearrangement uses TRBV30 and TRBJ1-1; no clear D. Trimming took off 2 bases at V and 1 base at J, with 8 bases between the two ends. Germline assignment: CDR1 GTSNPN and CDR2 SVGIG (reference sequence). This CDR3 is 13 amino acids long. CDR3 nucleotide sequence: TGTGCCTGGAGTCCGAAGTGGAACACTGAAGCTTTCTTT. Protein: CAWSPKWNTEAFF.

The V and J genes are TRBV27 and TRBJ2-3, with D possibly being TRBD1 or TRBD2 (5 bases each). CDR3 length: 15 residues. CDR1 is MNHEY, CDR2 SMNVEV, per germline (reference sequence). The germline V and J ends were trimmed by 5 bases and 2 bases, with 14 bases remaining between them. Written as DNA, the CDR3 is TGTGCCAGCAGTCCTCGGGGCCTCCCCACAGATACGCAGTATTTT. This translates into CASSPRGLPTDTQYF.

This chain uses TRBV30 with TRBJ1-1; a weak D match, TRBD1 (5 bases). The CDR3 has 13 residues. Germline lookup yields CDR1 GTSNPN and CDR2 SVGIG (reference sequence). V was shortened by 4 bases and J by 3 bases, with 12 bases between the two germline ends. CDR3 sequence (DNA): TGTGCCTGGATCTCTGGGGGGTACACTGAAGCTTTCTTT. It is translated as CAWISGGYTEAFF. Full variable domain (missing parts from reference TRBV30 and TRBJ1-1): SQTIHQWPATLVQPVGSPLSLECTVEGTSNPNLYWYRQAAGRGLQLLFYSVGIGQISSEVPQNLSASRPQDRQFILSSKKLLLSDSGFYLCAWISGGYTEAFFGQGTRLTVV.

The CDR3 DNA is TGTGCCAGCAGCCTAAGGACCCAATATGGCTACACCTTC. Amino acids: CASSLRTQYGYTF. The chain combines TRBV6-2 or TRBV6-3 with TRBJ1-2; D is uncertain. Trimming left V 6 bases short and J 5 bases short, with 13 bases between. From germline, CDR1 is MNHEY and CDR2 SVGEGT. The CDR3 runs to 13 residues.

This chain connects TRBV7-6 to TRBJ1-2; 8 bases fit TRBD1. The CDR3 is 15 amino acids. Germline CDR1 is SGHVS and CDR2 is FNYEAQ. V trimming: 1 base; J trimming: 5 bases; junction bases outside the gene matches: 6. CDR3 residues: CASSLGPGGVYGYTF. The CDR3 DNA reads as TGTGCCAGCAGCTTAGGTCCAGGGGGCGTATATGGCTACACCTTC.

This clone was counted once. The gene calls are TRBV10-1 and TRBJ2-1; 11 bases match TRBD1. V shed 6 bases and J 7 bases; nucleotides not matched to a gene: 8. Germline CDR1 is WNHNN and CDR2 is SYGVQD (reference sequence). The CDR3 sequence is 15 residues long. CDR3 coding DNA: TGCGCCAGCAGCCTTAGGACAGGGGGCCTGAATGAGCAGTTCTTC. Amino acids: CASSLRTGGLNEQFF.

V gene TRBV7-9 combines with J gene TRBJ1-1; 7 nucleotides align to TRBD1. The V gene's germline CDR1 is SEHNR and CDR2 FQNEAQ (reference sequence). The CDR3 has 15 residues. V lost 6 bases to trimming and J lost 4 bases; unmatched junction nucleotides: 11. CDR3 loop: CASSYNRQGGTEAFF. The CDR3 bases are TGTGCCAGCAGTTACAATCGACAGGGTGGCACTGAAGCTTTCTTT.

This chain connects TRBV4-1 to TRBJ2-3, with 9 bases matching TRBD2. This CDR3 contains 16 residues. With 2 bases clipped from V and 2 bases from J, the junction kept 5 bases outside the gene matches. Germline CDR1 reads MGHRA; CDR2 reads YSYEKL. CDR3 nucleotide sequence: TGCGCCAGCAGCCAAATGACTAGCGGACTCACAGATACGCAGTATTTT. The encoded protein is CASSQMTSGLTDTQYF.

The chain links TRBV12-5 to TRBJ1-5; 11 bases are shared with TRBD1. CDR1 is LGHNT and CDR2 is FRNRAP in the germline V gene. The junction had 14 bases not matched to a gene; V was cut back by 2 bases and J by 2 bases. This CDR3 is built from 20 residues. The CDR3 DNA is TGTGCTAGTGGTTTGACCCACCCGGACAGGGGGCGGAGAGGCAATCAGCCCCAGCATTTT. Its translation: CASGLTHPDRGRRGNQPQHF.

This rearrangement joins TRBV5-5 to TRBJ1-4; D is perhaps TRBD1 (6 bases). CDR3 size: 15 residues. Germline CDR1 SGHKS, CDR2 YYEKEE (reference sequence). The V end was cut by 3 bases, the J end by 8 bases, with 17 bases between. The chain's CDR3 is CASSSSPGVGEKLFF. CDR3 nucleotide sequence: TGTGCCAGCAGCTCCTCCCCAGGGGTTGGAGAAAAACTGTTTTTT.

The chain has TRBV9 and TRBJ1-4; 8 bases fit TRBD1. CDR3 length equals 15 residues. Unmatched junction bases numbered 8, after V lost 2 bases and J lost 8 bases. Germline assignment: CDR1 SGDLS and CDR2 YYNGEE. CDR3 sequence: CASSVTGGIREKLFF. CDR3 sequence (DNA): TGTGCCAGCAGCGTCACAGGGGGTATTAGAGAAAAACTGTTTTTT.

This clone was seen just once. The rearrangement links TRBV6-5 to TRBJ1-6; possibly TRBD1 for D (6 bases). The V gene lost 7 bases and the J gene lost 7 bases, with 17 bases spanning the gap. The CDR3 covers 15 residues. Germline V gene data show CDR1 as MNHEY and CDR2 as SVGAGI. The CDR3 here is CASTLSGTKNSPLHF. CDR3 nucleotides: TGTGCCAGCACCCTCTCCGGGACAAAGAATTCACCCCTCCACTTT.

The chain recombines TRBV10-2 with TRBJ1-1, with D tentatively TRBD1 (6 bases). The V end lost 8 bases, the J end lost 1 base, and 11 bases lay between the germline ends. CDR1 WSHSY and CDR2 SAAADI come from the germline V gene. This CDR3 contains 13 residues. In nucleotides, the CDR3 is TGCGCCAGCGCAGGGGAACCGAACACTGAAGCTTTCTTT. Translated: CASAGEPNTEAFF.

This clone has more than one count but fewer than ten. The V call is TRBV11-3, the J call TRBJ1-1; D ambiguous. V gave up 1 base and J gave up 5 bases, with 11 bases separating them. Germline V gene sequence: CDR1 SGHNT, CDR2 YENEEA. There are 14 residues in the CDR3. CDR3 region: CASSLVGVGTEAFF. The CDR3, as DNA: TGTGCCAGCAGCTTAGTTGGGGTCGGGACTGAAGCTTTCTTT.

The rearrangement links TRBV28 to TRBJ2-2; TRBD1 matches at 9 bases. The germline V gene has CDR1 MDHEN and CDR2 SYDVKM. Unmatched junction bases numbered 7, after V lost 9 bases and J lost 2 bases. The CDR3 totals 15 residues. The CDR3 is CASKPGQGNTGELFF. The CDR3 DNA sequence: TGTGCCAGTAAACCGGGACAGGGAAACACCGGGGAGCTGTTTTTT. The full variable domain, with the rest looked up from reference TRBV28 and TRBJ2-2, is DVKVTQSSRYLVKRTGEKVFLECVQDMDHENMFWYRQDPGLGLRLIYFSYDVKMKEKGDIPEGYSVSREKKERFSLILESASTNQTSMYLCASKPGQGNTGELFFGEGSRLTVL.

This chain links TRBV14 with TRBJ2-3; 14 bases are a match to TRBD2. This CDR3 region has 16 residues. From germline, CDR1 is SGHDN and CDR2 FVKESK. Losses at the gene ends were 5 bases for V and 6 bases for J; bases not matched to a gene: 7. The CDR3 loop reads CASSSTSGGVEDTQYF. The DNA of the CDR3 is TGTGCCAGCAGCTCGACTAGCGGGGGGGTTGAGGATACGCAGTATTTT.

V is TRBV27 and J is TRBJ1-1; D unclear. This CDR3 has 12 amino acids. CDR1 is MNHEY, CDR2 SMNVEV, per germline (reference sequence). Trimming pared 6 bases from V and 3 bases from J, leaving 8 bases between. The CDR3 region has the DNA TGTGCCAGCAGCGGACCTTACACTGAAGCTTTCTTT. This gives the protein CASSGPYTEAFF.

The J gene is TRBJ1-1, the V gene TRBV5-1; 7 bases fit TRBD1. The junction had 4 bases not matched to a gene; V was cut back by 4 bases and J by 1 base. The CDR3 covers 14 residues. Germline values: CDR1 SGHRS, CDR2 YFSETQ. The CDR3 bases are TGCGCCAGCAGCCCCGGGGACAGGAACACTGAAGCTTTCTTT. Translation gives CASSPGDRNTEAFF.

The CDR3 DNA follows: TGTGCCAGCAGTCCAACCGGGACAGGGGTCTACGGCTACACCTTC. Translation gives CASSPTGTGVYGYTF. V gene TRBV27 combines with J gene TRBJ1-2, with 10 bases matching TRBD1. CDR3 length: 15 amino acids. CDR1 is MNHEY and CDR2 is SMNVEV in the germline V gene (reference sequence). J was trimmed by 8 bases and V by 5 bases; bases with no gene match: 11.

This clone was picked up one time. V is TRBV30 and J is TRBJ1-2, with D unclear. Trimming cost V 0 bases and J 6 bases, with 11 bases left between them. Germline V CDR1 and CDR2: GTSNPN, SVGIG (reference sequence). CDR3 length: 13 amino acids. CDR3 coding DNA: TGTGCCTGGAGTGTGCTGGGAGTGGATGGCTACACCTTC. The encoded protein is CAWSVLGVDGYTF.

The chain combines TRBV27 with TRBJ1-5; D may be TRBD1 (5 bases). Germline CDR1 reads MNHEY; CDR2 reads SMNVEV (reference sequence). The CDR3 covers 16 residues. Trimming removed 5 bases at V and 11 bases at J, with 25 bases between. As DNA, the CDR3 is TGTGCCAGCAGTCCATTTGGGGCGGCGGAATGGGGGTCCCAGCATTTT. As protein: CASSPFGAAEWGSQHF.

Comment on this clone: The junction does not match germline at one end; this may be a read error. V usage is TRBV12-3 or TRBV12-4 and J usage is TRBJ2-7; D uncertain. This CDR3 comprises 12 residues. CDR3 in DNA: TGTGCCAGCAGTTTGGCTGGTCAGATCAGTTTCTTC. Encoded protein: CASSLAGQISFF.

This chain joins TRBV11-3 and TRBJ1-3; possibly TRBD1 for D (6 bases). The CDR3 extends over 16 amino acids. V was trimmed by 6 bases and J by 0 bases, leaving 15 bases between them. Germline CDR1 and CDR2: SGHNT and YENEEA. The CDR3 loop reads CASRGRGALSGNTIYF. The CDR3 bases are TGTGCCAGCAGGGGCCGGGGGGCTCTCTCTGGAAACACCATATATTTT. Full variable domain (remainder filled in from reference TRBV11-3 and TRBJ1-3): EAGVVQSPRYKIIEKKQPVAFWCNPISGHNTLYWYLQNLGQGPELLIRYENEEAVDDSQLPKDRFSAERLKGVDSTLKIQPAELGDSAVYLCASRGRGALSGNTIYFGEGSWLTVV.

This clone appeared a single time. CDR3 protein: CASSPLPRATNEKLFF. The DNA of the CDR3 is TGTGCCAGTAGTCCTCTCCCCCGAGCAACTAATGAAAAACTGTTTTTT. This chain connects TRBV19 to TRBJ1-4; D is ambiguous. V was shortened by 5 bases and J by 0 bases, with 13 bases between the two germline ends. Germline-derived CDR1 and CDR2 are LNHDA and SQIVND (reference sequence). This CDR3 has 16 amino acids. Filled out from reference TRBV19 and TRBJ1-4, the complete variable domain reads DGGITQSPKYLFRKEGQNVTLSCEQNLNHDAMYWYRQDPGQGLRLIYYSQIVNDFQKGDIAEGYSVSREKKESFPLTVTSAQKNPTAFYLCASSPLPRATNEKLFFGSGTQLSVL.

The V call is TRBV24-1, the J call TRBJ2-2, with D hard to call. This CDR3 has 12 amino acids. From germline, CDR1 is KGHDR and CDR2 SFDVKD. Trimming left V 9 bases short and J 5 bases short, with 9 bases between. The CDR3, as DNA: TGTGCCACCGGCGTGGAAACCGGGGAGCTGTTTTTT. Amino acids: CATGVETGELFF.

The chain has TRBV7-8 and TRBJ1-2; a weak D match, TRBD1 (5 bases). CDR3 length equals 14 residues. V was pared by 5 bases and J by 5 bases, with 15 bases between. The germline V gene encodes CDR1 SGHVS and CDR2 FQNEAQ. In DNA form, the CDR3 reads TGTGCCAGCAGCCCCGACAGCGATTTATATGGCTACACCTTC. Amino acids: CASSPDSDLYGYTF.

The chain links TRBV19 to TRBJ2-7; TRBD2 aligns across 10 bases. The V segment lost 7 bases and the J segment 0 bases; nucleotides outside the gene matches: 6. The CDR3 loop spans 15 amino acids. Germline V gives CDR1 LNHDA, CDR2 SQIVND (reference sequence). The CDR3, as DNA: TGTGCCAGTAAGGCTAGCGGGGGCTTCTCCTACGAGCAGTACTTC. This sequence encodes CASKASGGFSYEQYF.

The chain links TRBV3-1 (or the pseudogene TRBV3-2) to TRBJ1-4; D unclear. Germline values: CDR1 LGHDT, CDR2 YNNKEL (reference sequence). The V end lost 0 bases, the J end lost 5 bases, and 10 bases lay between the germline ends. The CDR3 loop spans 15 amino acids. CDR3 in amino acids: CASSQDGRRNEKLFF. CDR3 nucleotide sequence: TGTGCCAGCAGCCAAGACGGCCGGCGAAATGAAAAACTGTTTTTT.

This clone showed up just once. The CDR3 bases are TGCAGCGTTGACAGGGGAGGCACTGAAGCTTTCTTT. The encoded protein is CSVDRGGTEAFF. The J gene is TRBJ1-1, the V gene TRBV29-1, with a tentative D call TRBD1 (6 bases). Trimming took 3 bases from V and 4 from J, leaving 9 bases between them. Looked up from germline, CDR1 is SQVTM and CDR2 is ANQGSEA. The CDR3 runs 12 residues.

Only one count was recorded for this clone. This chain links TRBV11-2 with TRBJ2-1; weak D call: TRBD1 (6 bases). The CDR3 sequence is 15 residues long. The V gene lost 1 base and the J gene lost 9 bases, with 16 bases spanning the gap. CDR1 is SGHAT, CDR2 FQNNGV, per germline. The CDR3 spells CASSLGVAGVSEQFF. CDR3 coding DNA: TGTGCCAGCAGCTTAGGGGTTGCAGGGGTAAGTGAGCAGTTCTTC.